This note documents a single T cell receptor beta chain sequence. What it recognizes is unknown. The CDR3 loop spans 21 amino acids. The V gene's germline CDR1 is LGHNA and CDR2 YSLEER. Trimming removed 0 bases from V and 3 bases from J; junction bases left unmatched: 17. The data belong to a study of cytomegalovirus exposure and HLA in healthy donors. Donors in the study were healthy people who gave bone marrow. Findings and limits, study-wide: An Asian-associated ancestry cluster reportedly showed fewer N-insertions than the approximately 630-donor mean in a later analysis. In a later analysis, compared with equally common non-associated chains, HLA-associated beta chains were more expanded.

The PCR ran on 60 Vbeta and 13 Jbeta primers. Assay: immunoSEQ multiplex PCR; the TCRdb copy retains only in-frame clones and omits some. This sample has approximately 88,000 clones, with 76% found just once. This clonotype was sampled from a male donor in good health and CMV-seronegative. The sample was PBMCs. The chain recombines TRBV4-3 with TRBJ2-7, with TRBD2 identical over 13 bases. For the CDR3, the DNA is TGCGCCAGCAGCCAAGATCAAATTCCGGGACTAGCGGGATACCCGATCTACGAGCAGTACTTC. This gives the protein CASSQDQIPGLAGYPIYEQYF.